The subject of this entry is one T cell receptor beta chain. Antigen: not known. CDR3 length: 12 amino acids. Germline V gene data show CDR1 as LGHDT and CDR2 as YNNKEL (reference sequence). With 2 bases removed from V and 7 bases from J, the gap between germline ends came to 5 bases. The table came from immunoSEQ multiplex PCR; TCRdb's copy has only in-frame clones and leaves some out. There are 150,000 or so clones in the sample; approximately 92% occur only once, and 2.6% lies in the top ten. These data come from a study of T cell responses to AZD1222 COVID-19 vaccine. Study summary: Second-dose recipients at about 4 or about 12 weeks were treated as one pooled group.

The study's findings and limits: Rises in breadth and depth of Spike-specific TCRs came after two AZD1222 doses. Donors in the cohort were predominantly white British and more often female, and clonal diversity was possibly underestimated. The peak T cell response came first, and repertoires were sampled only after it.

Sequencing was performed on peripheral blood, taken on day 0 of AZD1222 vaccination. This TCR derives from an adult in good health. The chain has TRBV3-1 (or the pseudogene TRBV3-2) and TRBJ2-2; unclear D gene. The CDR3 nucleotides read TGTGCCAGCAGCCAAATGTACGGGGAGCTGTTTTTT. It yields the protein CASSQMYGELFF.